This T cell receptor (beta chain) was sequenced in a study of CD8 T cells in Susac syndrome (dated by TCRdb to about 2019). Describing the broader study: Whether CD8+ T cell activation and differentiation in Susac syndrome was antigen driven was tested using repertoire sequencing. Study-wide conclusions, independent of this receptor: The number of individuals in the TCR sequencing and HLA analysis was recognized as being relatively small.

High-throughput TCR beta sequencing profiled peripheral blood CD8+ and CD4+ T cells from healthy donors, Susac syndrome patients and multiple sclerosis patients. The multiple sclerosis controls were treatment-naive patients whose relapsing-remitting disease, either stable or active, fulfilled the revised McDonald criteria. CD8+ TEMRA cells were enriched by FACS, while bulk CD8+ and CD4+ T cells were purified by magnetic negative isolation. Blood was collected in EDTA tubes and processed within 24 hours, with PBMCs isolated through density gradient centrifugation. PBMCs destined for TCR sequencing were cryopreserved in liquid nitrogen and later thawed in a 37 °C water bath. A purity of at least 90% was achieved for sorted or isolated CD4+, CD8+ and CD8+ TEMRA cells. Of note for this clonotype: Its antigen has not been determined. No base quality values were provided; no much bigger clone lies one nucleotide off.

RNA was extracted using the RNeasy kit, and about 0.45 to 1 ug of the RNA was reverse transcribed with random hexamers. TCR beta CDR3 regions were amplified with the immunoSEQ multiplex PCR assay covering 54 Vbeta and 13 Jbeta segments. PCR amplification bias was corrected by using a synthetic template baseline for primer optimization and computational correction. Regarding the original processing steps: Reads were annotated to V, D and J genes per IMGT and analyzed with immunoSEQ Analyzer, keeping only productive sequences. Clonality was calculated as one minus the Shannon entropy normalized by log2 of the number of productive unique sequences. Public and private clones were assessed among the 100 most prevalent clones of each patient and control. Susac-specific clones were defined as absent from healthy and MS cohorts, 1052 published viral clones and other ImmuneACCESS disease sequences. In TCRdb, the public reads were trimmed at Q25 with fastp and aligned with MiXCR, with productive beta chains retained. Identical CDR3 protein sequences are pooled into one entry, listed with their most common genes and DNA. The authors' filters were not applied to this entry. The sample has 90,000 to 150,000 distinct CDR3 sequences on record, 90% to 95% of them singletons. Approximately 0.093% of the sample belongs to the ten largest clones.

Sequences were obtained from CD4+ T cells from PBMCs. This TCR derives from a human donor with multiple sclerosis.

For the CDR3, the sequence is CSATRTSGVRETQYF. At the DNA level, the sequence is TGCAGTGCAACCCGGACTAGCGGGGTACGGGAGACCCAGTACTTC. The chain is made from TRBV20-1 and TRBJ2-5; 12 bases in the middle match TRBD2. The cysteine opens and the phenylalanine closes a CDR3 of 15 amino acids. Solely the CDR3 DNA is kept, with 45 bases framed from the first base. CDR1 and CDR2 were assigned from the germline V gene (reference sequence) as DFQATT and SNEGSKA. V is cut back by 6 bases and J by 5 bases, with 10 bases in the junction unmatched.